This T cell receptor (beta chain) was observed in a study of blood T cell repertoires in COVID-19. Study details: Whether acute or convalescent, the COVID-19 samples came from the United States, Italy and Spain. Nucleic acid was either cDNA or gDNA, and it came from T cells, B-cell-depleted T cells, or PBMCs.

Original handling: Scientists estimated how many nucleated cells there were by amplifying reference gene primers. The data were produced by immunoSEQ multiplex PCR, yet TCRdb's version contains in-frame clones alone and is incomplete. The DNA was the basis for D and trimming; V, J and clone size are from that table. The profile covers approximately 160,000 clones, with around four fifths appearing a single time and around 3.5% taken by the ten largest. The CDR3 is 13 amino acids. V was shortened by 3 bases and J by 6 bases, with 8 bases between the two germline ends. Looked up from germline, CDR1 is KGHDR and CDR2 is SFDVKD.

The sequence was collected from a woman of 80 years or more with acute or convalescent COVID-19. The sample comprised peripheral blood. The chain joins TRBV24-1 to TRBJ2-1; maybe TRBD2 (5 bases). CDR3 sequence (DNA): TGTGCCACCAGTGATGGCGGAGGCAATGAGCAGTTCTTC. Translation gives CATSDGGGNEQFF.